The rows below give T cell receptor beta chains drawn from one sample of a study of cytotoxic CD8 clonotypes in ibrutinib-treated CLL. TCRdb's table, derived via immunoSEQ multiplex PCR, lists solely in-frame clones and lacks some. The sample contains 17,000 or so clones, over 70% of which appear only once. The sample was PBMCs, taken before ibrutinib treatment. All receptors come from a human donor with chronic lymphocytic leukemia. CDR3s include the opening cysteine and the closing phenylalanine or tryptophan. A D gene is named only where the DNA matches it firmly. A clone size is listed for some rows: how often the clone was seen (once, few, many), or a class if it is expanded.

NA | TRBJ2-2 | NA | TRBV28 | CASSPHSGELFF | TGTGCCAGCAGTCCACATTCCGGGGAGCTGTTTTTT
NA | TRBJ2-1 | NA | TRBV6-5 | CASSYDGYNEQFF | TGTGCCAGCAGTTATGACGGGTACAATGAGCAGTTCTTC
NA | TRBJ1-4 | TRBD1 | TRBV6-5 | CASSHGQGPNEKLFF | TGTGCCAGCAGTCACGGACAGGGCCCTAATGAAAAACTGTTTTTT
NA | TRBJ1-5 | TRBD1 | TRBV4-3 | CASSHVYRGRQPQHF | TGCGCCAGCAGCCATGTGTACAGGGGGCGTCAGCCCCAGCATTTT
medium-sized | TRBJ1-5 | NA | TRBV6-1 | CASRAFLRGNQPQHF | TGTGCCAGCAGAGCCTTCCTGCGCGGCAATCAGCCCCAGCATTTT
NA | TRBJ1-4 | NA | TRBV9 | CASRDSSGEKLFF | TGTGCCAGCAGGGACAGTTCGGGCGAAAAACTGTTTTTT
few | TRBJ2-7 | NA | TRBV6-6 | CASSSSRWEQYF | TGTGCCAGCAGTTCAAGTCGGTGGGAGCAGTACTTC
NA | TRBJ2-3 | TRBD2 | TRBV7-3 | CASSSNALAGNTDTQYF | TGTGCCAGCAGCTCGAACGCACTAGCGGGGAACACAGATACGCAGTATTTT
NA | TRBJ2-7 | TRBD2 | TRBV28 | CASSQTSGRALYEQYF | TGTGCCAGCAGTCAGACTAGCGGGAGGGCTCTATACGAGCAGTACTTC
NA | TRBJ2-2 | NA | TRBV27 | CASSFRTGELFF | TGTGCCAGCAGTTTTAGAACCGGGGAGCTGTTTTTT
NA | TRBJ2-2 | NA | TRBV5-1 | CASSTLTDTGELFF | TGCGCCAGCAGCACTCTGACGGACACCGGGGAGCTGTTTTTT
NA | TRBJ2-3 | TRBD2 | TRBV19 | CASSIKLARDTQYF | TGTGCCAGTAGTATTAAACTAGCGAGAGATACGCAGTATTTT
NA | TRBJ2-5 | TRBD1 | TRBV28 | CASSGWKGAGETQYF | TGTGCCAGCAGCGGGTGGAAGGGGGCGGGTGAGACCCAGTACTTC
NA | TRBJ2-1 | NA | TRBV15 | CATSRPGNDEQFF | TGTGCCACCAGCAGGCCTGGAAACGATGAGCAGTTCTTC
once | TRBJ1-4 | NA | TRBV27 | CASSPRRIGEKLFF | TGTGCCAGCAGTCCCCGCCGTATTGGCGAAAAACTGTTTTTT
NA | TRBJ2-7 | NA | TRBV5-4 | CASSPGGLYEQYF | TGTGCCAGCAGCCCGGGGGGCCTCTACGAGCAGTACTTC
NA | TRBJ2-7 | NA | TRBV30 | CAWSDSTYEQYF | TGTGCCTGGAGTGACAGTACCTACGAGCAGTACTTC
NA | TRBJ1-5 | TRBD1 | TRBV7-2 | CASSLVRGTPNQPQHF | TGTGCCAGCAGCTTAGTCAGGGGGACGCCTAATCAGCCCCAGCATTTT
NA | TRBJ1-1 | NA | TRBV7-7 | CASSLGEDTEAFF | TGTGCTAGCAGCTTGGGGGAGGACACTGAAGCTTTCTTT
NA | TRBJ2-7 | NA | TRBV18 | CASSPPGWAYEQYF | TGTGCCAGCTCTCCCCCGGGATGGGCTTACGAGCAGTACTTC
NA | TRBJ2-7 | NA | TRBV5-1 | CASSLEQDYEQYF | TGCGCCAGCAGCTTGGAGCAGGACTACGAGCAGTACTTC
NA | TRBJ1-1 | NA | TRBV18 | CASSPGSTMNTEAFF | TGTGCCAGCTCACCAGGCTCAACCATGAACACTGAAGCTTTCTTT
few | TRBJ1-2 | TRBD1 | TRBV2 | CASSQVTGYGYTF | TGTGCCAGCAGTCAGGTGACAGGGTATGGCTACACCTTC
NA | TRBJ2-2 | TRBD2 | TRBV5-1 | CARPHPGTSGRGELFF | TGCGCCAGACCACATCCCGGGACTAGCGGGCGGGGGGAGCTGTTTTTT
NA | TRBJ2-4 | TRBD2 | TRBV2 | CASMLALAGKNIQYF | TGTGCCAGCATGCTTGCACTAGCGGGAAAAAACATTCAGTACTTC
NA | TRBJ2-3 | TRBD2 | TRBV10-2 | CASSDPAGMNTDTQYF | TGCGCCAGCAGTGACCCAGCGGGAATGAACACAGATACGCAGTATTTT
NA | TRBJ2-1 | NA | TRBV6-4 | CASSGPSLNEQFF | TGTGCCAGCAGTGGACCCTCGTTGAATGAGCAGTTCTTC
NA | TRBJ1-4 | NA | TRBV28 | CASSLQEKLFF | TGTGCCAGCAGTCTACAGGAAAAACTGTTTTTT
once | TRBJ2-1 | TRBD2 | TRBV7-3 | CASSPKLAGGPYEQFF | TGTGCCAGCAGCCCAAAACTAGCGGGAGGGCCTTATGAGCAGTTCTTC
NA | TRBJ1-4 | TRBD1 | TRBV28 | CASCKGATNEKLFF | TGTGCCAGCTGCAAGGGGGCTACTAATGAAAAACTGTTTTTT
NA | TRBJ2-5 | NA | TRBV19 | CASSIAGSGQETQYF | TGTGCCAGTAGTATAGCGGGCAGCGGTCAAGAGACCCAGTACTTC
NA | TRBJ1-2 | NA | TRBV29-1 | CSVEERAGYTF | TGCAGCGTTGAAGAGCGGGCTGGCTACACCTTC
NA | TRBJ2-1 | NA | TRBV9 | CASSVDSDSYNEQFF | TGTGCCAGCAGCGTAGACAGCGACTCCTACAATGAGCAGTTCTTC
NA | TRBJ1-1 | NA | TRBV11-3 | CASSLAANTEAFF | TGTGCCAGCAGCTTAGCAGCGAACACTGAAGCTTTCTTT
NA | TRBJ2-1 | TRBD2 | TRBV6-5 | CASSGPSGTRLFF | TGTGCCAGCAGCGGACCCTCAGGGACTAGATTGTTCTTC
NA | TRBJ1-1 | NA | TRBV7-9 | CASSLALSALNTEAFF | TGTGCCAGCAGCTTAGCTCTGTCAGCCTTGAACACTGAAGCTTTCTTT
NA | TRBJ2-7 | TRBD2 | TRBV14 | CASSQDLVPFREAHRYEQYF | TGTGCCAGCAGCCAAGATCTGGTACCGTTCCGGGAGGCCCACAGATACGAGCAGTACTTC
NA | TRBJ1-2 | NA | TRBV2 | CATTGVRVNYGYTF | TGTGCCACCACCGGGGTACGGGTAAACTATGGCTACACCTTC
NA | TRBJ2-3 | NA | TRBV14 | CASSQVYGTDTQYF | TGTGCCAGCAGCCAAGTATACGGCACAGATACGCAGTATTTT
NA | TRBJ1-4 | NA | TRBV28 | CASSPRGLRSRGEKLFF | TGTGCCAGCAGTCCTCGGGGCTTGCGGTCTCGCGGTGAAAAACTGTTTTTT
NA | TRBJ1-5 | TRBD1 | TRBV11-2 | CASSLRQGGNQPQHF | TGTGCCAGCAGCTTGAGACAGGGAGGAAATCAGCCCCAGCATTTT
NA | TRBJ2-3 | TRBD2 | TRBV19 | CATRERDTDTQYF | TGTGCCACCCGGGAGCGGGACACAGATACGCAGTATTTT
NA | TRBJ2-7 | TRBD1 | TRBV6-6 | CASSTSGQALSYEQYF | TGTGCCAGCAGTACCTCCGGACAGGCCCTCTCCTACGAGCAGTACTTC
NA | TRBJ1-2 | NA | TRBV27 | CASSLSLAATNYGYTF | TGTGCCAGCAGTTTATCCTTGGCAGCCACTAACTATGGCTACACCTTC
NA | TRBJ2-1 | NA | TRBV28 | CASSHAESSYNEQFF | TGTGCCAGCAGCCACGCGGAAAGCTCCTACAATGAGCAGTTCTTC
once | TRBJ1-3 | NA | TRBV28 | CASSHGSSGNTIYF | TGTGCCAGCAGTCACGGAAGCTCTGGAAACACCATATATTTT
NA | TRBJ2-7 | NA | TRBV2 | CASSEAFYEQYF | TGTGCCAGCAGTGAAGCTTTTTACGAGCAGTACTTC
NA | TRBJ2-1 | NA | TRBV5-1 | CASNFLPDNEQFF | TGCGCCAGCAATTTTTTACCCGACAATGAGCAGTTCTTC
NA | TRBJ2-7 | NA | TRBV29-1 | CSVNGLDEQYF | TGCAGCGTGAACGGACTCGACGAGCAGTACTTC
NA | TRBJ1-5 | TRBD1 | TRBV28 | CAGGQGRVKGSNQPQHF | TGTGCCGGGGGACAGGGGAGGGTTAAGGGTAGCAATCAGCCCCAGCATTTT
NA | TRBJ2-7 | TRBD1 | TRBV4-1 | CASSHPSDRGRLEQYF | TGCGCCAGCAGCCACCCATCGGACAGGGGGCGACTCGAGCAGTACTTC
NA | TRBJ1-5 | NA | TRBV2 | CATATGPRNQPQHF | TGTGCCACCGCCACAGGGCCGCGCAATCAGCCCCAGCATTTT
NA | TRBJ2-5 | NA | TRBV11-2 | CASSFEGLQWYF | TGTGCCAGCAGCTTCGAGGGGCTTCAGTGGTACTTC